This T cell receptor beta chain was documented in a study of T cell responses to AZD1222 COVID-19 vaccine. Overall study results and limits: The span of vaccine-associated CD4 TCRs extended across spike, with dominance at 160-218 and 743-854.

Germline values: CDR1 GTSNPN, CDR2 SVGIG (reference sequence). The V gene lost 7 bases and the J gene lost 3 bases, with 13 bases spanning the gap. This CDR3 is 13 amino acids long. Clones were read by immunoSEQ multiplex PCR, and TCRdb kept only the in-frame ones, dropping some. The data hold more than 100,000 clones, with more than 85% observed a single time. Regarding this clone: Its antigen is not known.

The material sequenced was peripheral blood, taken on day 0 of AZD1222 vaccination. The chain carries TRBV30 and TRBJ1-5, with D perhaps matching TRBD1 (6 bases). The receptor was isolated from an adult in good health. In DNA, the CDR3 is TGTGCCTTAGCAACAGGGCACAATCAGCCCCAGCATTTT. The encoded protein is CALATGHNQPQHF.